This T cell receptor beta chain is from a study of blood T cell repertoires in COVID-19. This CDR3 spans 15 amino acids. Germline V gene lookup returns CDR1 ENHRY and CDR2 SYGVKD. V was clipped by 4 bases and J by 0 bases, with 11 bases between them. TCRdb keeps only in-frame clones here, not all; method: immunoSEQ multiplex PCR. The data contain some 97,000 clones, 80% to 95% of them singletons. The chain is built from TRBV10-3 and TRBJ2-3, with no clear D. This sequence originates from a man aged 50-60 years with active COVID-19. The sample consisted of peripheral blood. The CDR3 DNA follows: TGTGCCATCAGTGGGAGTAGTCCTAGCACAGATACGCAGTATTTT. Amino acid sequence: CAISGSSPSTDTQYF.